This is a list of T cell receptor beta chains from one sample in a study of T cells in Graves' hyperthyroidism and ophthalmopathy. Via MiXCR, TCRdb re-called the multiplex PCR reads, giving one row per CDR3 protein. The sample contains a few hundred thousand distinct CDR3 sequences, about a sixth of which appear only once. Sequencing was done on a sample of blood. The receptors derive from a woman aged 40 to 50 with Graves' ophthalmopathy. Each CDR3 is given with its conserved first and last residue. Fields, in order: V gene, J gene, clone size, D gene, CDR3 protein, CDR3 DNA. D genes are given only for firm matches. Expanded clones get a size class; other rows say once, few or many, or leave the size out.

TRBV2	TRBJ2-7	NA	TRBD1	CASRSGQGTYEQYF	TGTGCCAGCCGCTCGGGACAGGGTACCTACGAGCAGTACTTC
TRBV20-1	TRBJ2-2	many	NA	CSASQKSGNTGELFF	TGCAGTGCTAGCCAAAAAAGCGGGAACACCGGGGAGCTGTTTTTT
TRBV12-3/TRBV12-4	TRBJ1-5	many	NA	CASGGQSFNQPQHF	TGTGCCAGCGGCGGACAGTCCTTCAATCAGCCCCAGCATTTT
TRBV28	TRBJ2-6	many	NA	CASSLIGESGANVLTF	TGTGCCAGCAGTTTGATAGGGGAATCTGGGGCCAACGTCCTGACTTTC
TRBV12-3/TRBV12-4	TRBJ1-5	many	NA	CASSWGTNSNQPQHF	TGTGCCAGCAGTTGGGGGACTAATAGCAATCAGCCCCAGCATTTT
TRBV6-5	TRBJ1-2	many	NA	CASSSDPTGTYGYGYTF	TGTGCCAGCAGTTCAGACCCCACCGGGACGTATGGCTATGGCTACACCTTC
TRBV10-3	TRBJ2-7	many	TRBD1	CAISEFGQGKDVHYEQYF	TGTGCCATCAGTGAGTTCGGACAGGGGAAAGACGTCCACTACGAGCAGTACTTC
TRBV14	TRBJ1-1	many	NA	CASRQILNTEAFF	TGTGCCAGCCGTCAAATCTTGAACACTGAAGCTTTCTTT
TRBV10-1	TRBJ2-5	many	NA	CASSESAETQYF	TGCGCCAGCAGTGAGTCTGCAGAGACCCAGTACTTC
TRBV4-2	TRBJ2-4	many	NA	CASSQGGGLGAKNIQYF	TGTGCCAGCAGTCAGGGCGGGGGCTTGGGTGCCAAAAACATTCAGTACTTC
TRBV6-5	TRBJ1-5	many	TRBD1	CASSYDRVGGQPQHF	TGTGCCAGCAGTTACGACAGGGTAGGAGGTCAGCCCCAGCATTTT
TRBV28	TRBJ2-7	many	TRBD2	CASRTLAGPSYEQYF	TGTGCCAGCAGAACCCTAGCGGGACCTTCCTACGAGCAGTACTTC
TRBV28	TRBJ1-5	many	NA	CASSLYRNDQPQHF	TGTGCCAGCAGCCTGTACAGGAACGATCAGCCCCAGCATTTT
TRBV12-3/TRBV12-4	TRBJ1-2	many	NA	CASSLSVFYGYTF	TGTGCCAGCAGTTTATCCGTATTCTATGGCTACACCTTC
TRBV19	TRBJ1-2	few	TRBD1	CASSRTGVLYGYTF	TGTGCCAGTAGTAGGACAGGGGTCCTCTATGGCTACACCTTC
TRBV5-5	TRBJ1-2	NA	NA	CASSSQTDPKGYGYTF	TGTGCCAGCAGCTCCCAGACCGACCCCAAAGGGTATGGCTACACCTTC
TRBV6-5	TRBJ1-1	NA	NA	CASSYETGLSGTEAFF	TGTGCCAGCAGTTACGAGACAGGTCTCTCGGGAACTGAAGCTTTCTTT
TRBV12-3/TRBV12-4	TRBJ1-5	many	TRBD1	CASSLAVQGANQPQHF	TGTGCCAGCAGTTTAGCCGTACAGGGGGCCAATCAGCCCCAGCATTTT
TRBV6-4	TRBJ2-2	few	NA	CASSEGADKNTGELFF	TGTGCCAGCAGTGAGGGAGCGGACAAGAACACCGGGGAGCTGTTTTTT
TRBV6-1	TRBJ2-7	NA	NA	CASSSLERLPRDEQYF	TGTGCCAGCAGCTCTCTTGAGCGGCTCCCTAGGGACGAGCAGTACTTC
TRBV28	TRBJ1-2	NA	TRBD1	CASSSPHPGTGDGYTF	TGTGCCAGCAGTTCTCCTCACCCCGGGACAGGGGATGGCTACACCTTC
TRBV6-5	TRBJ2-5	many	NA	CASNPGEGLGTQYF	TGTGCCAGCAACCCGGGAGAAGGCCTCGGAACCCAGTACTTC
TRBV6-1	TRBJ1-6	NA	NA	CASNPTDGSPLHF	TGTGCCAGCAATCCCACGGACGGTTCACCCCTCCACTTT
TRBV5-6	TRBJ1-1	many	NA	CASSPIPVGRNTEAFF	TGTGCCAGCAGCCCCATACCCGTGGGAAGGAACACTGAAGCTTTCTTT
TRBV3-1	TRBJ1-2	few	TRBD1	CASSQPGQGQEGYTF	TGTGCCAGCAGCCAACCGGGACAGGGGCAGGAGGGCTACACCTTC
TRBV29-1	TRBJ2-7	NA	TRBD2	CSHDAGAGEQYF	TGCAGCCATGACGCGGGAGCAGGCGAGCAGTACTTC
TRBV29-1	TRBJ2-7	many	NA	CSVPGGVDEQYF	TGCAGCGTTCCGGGTGGGGTGGACGAGCAGTACTTC
TRBV24-1	TRBJ1-2	NA	TRBD1	CATSFRTGDGYTF	TGTGCCACCAGTTTTCGGACAGGGGATGGCTACACCTTC
TRBV11-2	TRBJ2-7	many	NA	CASSLDYRGSPYEQYF	TGTGCCAGCAGCTTAGATTATCGGGGGAGTCCATACGAGCAGTACTTC
TRBV20-1	TRBJ2-4	many	NA	CSAPTGNIQYF	TGCAGTGCTCCTACAGGGAACATTCAGTACTTC
TRBV20-1	TRBJ2-7	many	TRBD2	CSGLNSGGGAYEQYF	TGCAGTGGCCTAAATTCTGGCGGGGGGGCCTACGAGCAGTACTTC
TRBV19	TRBJ1-5	NA	NA	CASSRRGDNQPQPF	TGTGCCAGTAGTCGGAGAGGGGACAATCAGCCCCAGCCTTTT
TRBV6-2/TRBV6-3	TRBJ1-2	NA	NA	CASSPGPRGYTF	TGTGCCAGCAGCCCGGGGCCTCGGGGCTACACCTTC
TRBV6-2/TRBV6-3	TRBJ2-7	few	TRBD2	CASRAWGLAGGAGDYEQYF	TGTGCCAGCAGGGCGTGGGGACTAGCGGGAGGAGCCGGGGACTACGAGCAGTACTTC
TRBV6-1	TRBJ2-7	NA	TRBD1	CASRTGIDPYYEQYF	TGTGCCAGCCGGACAGGGATCGACCCGTACTACGAGCAGTACTTC
TRBV28	TRBJ2-7	many	NA	CASSFRGDNYEQYF	TGTGCCAGCAGTTTCCGTGGTGACAACTACGAGCAGTACTTC